The 19 T cell receptor beta chains below come from one sample, sequenced in a study of graft-versus-host responses after intestinal transplantation. Data came from immunoSEQ multiplex PCR; TCRdb stores just in-frame clones and leaves some out. The data show about 27,000 clones, with 90% to 95% seen just once and 0.53% held by the top ten. This specimen was PBMCs, taken 18 days after transplant. The receptors stem from a human patient who received an intestinal transplant, so some T cells may come from the graft donor.

This clone was observed a single time. The rearrangement links TRBV5-1 to TRBJ1-2; no clear D gene. Germline V gene lookup returns CDR1 SGHRS and CDR2 YFSETQ. CDR3 length: 13 residues. Trimming pared 2 bases from V and 4 bases from J, leaving 9 bases between. Here the CDR3 DNA reads TGCGCCAGCAGCTTCGAAACCCGCTATGGCTACACCTTC. This sequence encodes CASSFETRYGYTF.

The chain carries TRBV6-5 and TRBJ1-6; TRBD1 matches 7 bases. Trimming cost V 2 bases and J 8 bases; bases outside gene matches: 9. This CDR3 contains 16 residues. Germline-derived CDR1 and CDR2 are MNHEY and SVGAGI. In nucleotides, the CDR3 is TGTGCCAGCAGTTACGCCGGGACAGTCGGCGATTCACCCCTCCACTTT. Translating it yields CASSYAGTVGDSPLHF.

The genes are TRBV2 and TRBJ1-5; D not resolved. From germline, CDR1 is SNHLY and CDR2 FYNNEI. The CDR3 is 15 amino acids. Trimming left V 6 bases short and J 2 bases short, with 14 bases between. This CDR3 is CASSQDIPGNQPQHF. The CDR3 DNA follows: TGTGCCAGCAGCCAAGACATACCCGGCAATCAGCCCCAGCATTTT.

The chain couples TRBV6-5 to TRBJ2-2; the D is unclear. V was shortened by 4 bases and J by 9 bases, with 18 bases between the two germline ends. Germline V gene data show CDR1 as MNHEY and CDR2 as SVGAGI. CDR3 size: 15 residues. CDR3 in amino acids: CASSFSSTGSRELFF. The CDR3 DNA is TGTGCCAGCAGTTTTTCCTCGACGGGTAGTCGGGAGCTGTTTTTT.

The sample holds one count of this clone. The J gene is TRBJ2-1, the V gene TRBV4-1, with no clear D. Trimming cost V 1 base and J 7 bases, with 14 bases left between them. In germline, CDR1 is MGHRA, CDR2 YSYEKL. The CDR3 sequence is 15 residues long. CDR3 DNA: TGCGCCAGCAGCCAAGGTCCGGGCAGCAAAAATGAGCAGTTCTTC. Translated: CASSQGPGSKNEQFF.

This chain joins TRBV6-5 and TRBJ1-1, with D perhaps matching TRBD1 (6 bases). Germline V lookup: CDR1 MNHEY, CDR2 SVGAGI. This CDR3 has 16 residues. Trimming took off 2 bases at V and 1 base at J, with 14 bases between the two ends. CDR3 in DNA: TGTGCCAGCAGTTACGGTACACAGGGACGGAACACTGAAGCTTTCTTT. Its protein is CASSYGTQGRNTEAFF.

This chain links TRBV4-1 with TRBJ1-1; no definite D call. V lost 8 bases, J lost 4 bases, and 8 bases lay in between. The length of the CDR3 is 11 residues. Per germline, CDR1 MGHRA and CDR2 YSYEKL. The CDR3 DNA reads TGCGCCAGCCGACTAGGCACTGAAGCTTTCTTT. Translated: CASRLGTEAFF.

The chain uses TRBV2 and TRBJ2-3; unclear D gene. The CDR3 runs to 18 residues. The germline V gene encodes CDR1 SNHLY and CDR2 FYNNEI. Trimming stripped 0 bases from V and 0 bases from J, with 16 bases between. The CDR3 DNA reads TGTGCCAGCAGTGAAGCGGCTCCTTTGAGCCTTAGCACAGATACGCAGTATTTT. Encoded protein: CASSEAAPLSLSTDTQYF.

V is TRBV7-9 and J is TRBJ2-5; weak D call: TRBD1 (6 bases). Trimming took 4 bases from V and 5 from J, leaving 14 bases between them. The germline V gene has CDR1 SEHNR and CDR2 FQNEAQ (reference sequence). CDR3 size: 14 residues. Written as DNA, the CDR3 is TGTGCCAGCAGCTCCCAAGCAGGGGATGAGACCCAGTACTTC. It specifies CASSSQAGDETQYF.

The rearrangement links TRBV7-3 to TRBJ2-1; tentatively, D is TRBD2 (6 bases). Trimming removed 5 bases from V and 10 bases from J, with 15 bases in between. CDR3 length: 13 amino acids. The germline V gene encodes CDR1 SGHTA and CDR2 FQGTGA. This CDR3 is CASSPHPGGEQFF. CDR3 DNA: TGTGCCAGCAGCCCACACCCCGGGGGAGAGCAGTTCTTC.

The CDR3 sequence: CASSSSSYNEQFF. The CDR3 DNA sequence: TGTGCCAGCAGCTCCAGTTCCTACAATGAGCAGTTCTTC. The chain couples TRBV7-9 to TRBJ2-1; D is unresolved. Per germline, CDR1 SEHNR and CDR2 FQNEAQ (reference sequence). V was shortened by 4 bases and J by 1 base, with 5 bases between the two germline ends. CDR3 length equals 13 residues.

The chain joins TRBV4-1 to TRBJ2-7; 8 bases match TRBD1. This CDR3 has 11 amino acids. Germline assignment: CDR1 MGHRA and CDR2 YSYEKL. After removal of 8 bases from V and 7 bases from J, the junction contained 4 bases not matched to a gene. CDR3 sequence: CASRQGMEQYF. The CDR3 DNA sequence: TGCGCCAGCCGACAGGGGATGGAGCAGTACTTC.

The V and J genes are TRBV11-2 and TRBJ1-2, with 8 bases fitting TRBD1. The CDR3 runs 18 residues. Germline V gene sequence: CDR1 SGHAT, CDR2 FQNNGV. V shed 6 bases and J 7 bases; nucleotides not matched to a gene: 22. CDR3 bases: TGTGCCAGCAGTCCAATTCTCTCCAACCAGACAGGGGTTTTTGGCTACACCTTC. Translated: CASSPILSNQTGVFGYTF.

This chain uses TRBV5-1 with TRBJ2-5; D may be TRBD2 (7 bases). V was trimmed by 7 bases and J by 5 bases, leaving 12 bases between them. This CDR3 has 12 residues. CDR1 is SGHRS and CDR2 is YFSETQ in the germline V gene. CDR3 loop: CASAGAEETQYF. In DNA, the CDR3 is TGCGCCAGCGCGGGGGCGGAGGAGACCCAGTACTTC.

The rearrangement joins TRBV18 to TRBJ1-2; TRBD1 might be the D (5 bases). This CDR3 spans 15 amino acids. Germline CDR1 reads KGHSH; CDR2 reads LQKENI. The ends were cut back, 2 bases at V and 0 bases at J, with 10 bases in the middle. This chain's CDR3 is CASSPGQTANYGYTF. In nucleotides, the CDR3 is TGTGCCAGCTCACCAGGACAAACAGCTAACTATGGCTACACCTTC.

This clone has a single count. The chain recombines TRBV7-9 with TRBJ2-5; tentative D call: TRBD2 (5 bases). Germline assignment: CDR1 SEHNR and CDR2 FQNEAQ (reference sequence). V shed 3 bases and J shed 2 bases, with 16 bases lying between them. The CDR3 is 16 residues long. In nucleotides, the CDR3 is TGTGCCAGCAGCTTTTCCCTACTAGGTGGGCAAGAGACCCAGTACTTC. This translates into CASSFSLLGGQETQYF.

This rearrangement joins TRBV19 to TRBJ1-5; tentatively, D is TRBD1 (5 bases). The length of the CDR3 is 12 residues. The germline V and J ends were trimmed by 7 bases and 4 bases, with 8 bases remaining between them. Germline V gene lookup returns CDR1 LNHDA and CDR2 SQIVND (reference sequence). The CDR3 sequence is CASNDRNQPQHF. The DNA for the CDR3 is TGTGCCAGTAATGACAGAAATCAGCCCCAGCATTTT.

This clone occurred a few times. J is TRBJ1-6 and V is TRBV7-6; D remains ambiguous. In germline, CDR1 is SGHVS, CDR2 FNYEAQ. There are 14 residues in the CDR3. The ends were cut back, 5 bases at V and 6 bases at J, with 11 bases in the middle. The CDR3 loop reads CASSPIGINSPLHF. The CDR3 DNA follows: TGTGCCAGCAGCCCGATCGGGATTAATTCACCCCTCCACTTT.

The chain joins TRBV6-5 to TRBJ2-7; perhaps D is TRBD1 or TRBD2 (6 bases each). Trimming took off 0 bases at V and 2 bases at J, with 14 bases between the two ends. From germline, CDR1 is MNHEY and CDR2 SVGAGI. CDR3 length: 16 residues. The CDR3 DNA reads TGTGCCAGCAGTTACTCGAACGGGGGCCAAACCTACGAGCAGTACTTC. Translated, it gives CASSYSNGGQTYEQYF.